This T cell receptor (beta chain) was retrieved from a study of shared clonotypes between healthy human individuals. Across the whole study: A couple of women and a few men aged 18 to 49 made up the donors.

The CDR3 totals 13 residues. V shed 8 bases and J shed 0 bases, with 13 bases lying between them. CDR1 GTSNPN and CDR2 SVGIG come from the germline V gene (reference sequence). To note about this clone: The antigen is unknown.

In the study's own analysis: ImmunoSEQ only sent back junction sequences with no quality scores, so filtering was done differently. Data came from immunoSEQ multiplex PCR; TCRdb stores just in-frame clones and leaves some out. The DNA was the basis for D and trimming; V, J and clone size are from that table. The sample lists 740,000 or so clones; around 73% were seen once. Whole-study findings and limits: Generation of non-shared clonotypes was less probable than generation of clonotypes shared by all four donors.

The chain combines TRBV30 with TRBJ1-2, with D maybe TRBD1 (6 bases). This clonotype was sampled from a woman younger than 45 in good health. Material: memory CD4+ T cells sorted from blood. Subset denoted: CD45RA-negative fraction. The CDR3 DNA reads TGTGCCGGAGGGGACACCACTAACTATGGCTACACCTTC. It codes for CAGGDTTNYGYTF.